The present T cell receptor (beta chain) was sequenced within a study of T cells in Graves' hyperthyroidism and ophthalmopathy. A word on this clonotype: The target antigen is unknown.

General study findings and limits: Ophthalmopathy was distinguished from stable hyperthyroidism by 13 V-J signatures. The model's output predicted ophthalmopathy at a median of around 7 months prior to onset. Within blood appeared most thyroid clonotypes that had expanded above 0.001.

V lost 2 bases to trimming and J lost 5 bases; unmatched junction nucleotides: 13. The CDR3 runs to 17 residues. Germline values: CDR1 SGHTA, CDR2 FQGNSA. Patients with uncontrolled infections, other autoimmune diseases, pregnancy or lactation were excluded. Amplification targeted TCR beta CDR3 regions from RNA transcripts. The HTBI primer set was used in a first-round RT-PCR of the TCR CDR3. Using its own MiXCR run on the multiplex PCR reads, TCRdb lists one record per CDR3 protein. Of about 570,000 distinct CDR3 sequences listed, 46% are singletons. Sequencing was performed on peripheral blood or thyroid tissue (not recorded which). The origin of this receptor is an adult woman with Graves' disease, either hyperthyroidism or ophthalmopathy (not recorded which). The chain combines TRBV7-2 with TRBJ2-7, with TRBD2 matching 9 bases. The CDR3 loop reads CASSLPAFGGRDHEQYF. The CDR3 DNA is TGTGCCAGCAGCTTACCCGCATTTGGCGGGAGGGACCACGAGCAGTACTTC.